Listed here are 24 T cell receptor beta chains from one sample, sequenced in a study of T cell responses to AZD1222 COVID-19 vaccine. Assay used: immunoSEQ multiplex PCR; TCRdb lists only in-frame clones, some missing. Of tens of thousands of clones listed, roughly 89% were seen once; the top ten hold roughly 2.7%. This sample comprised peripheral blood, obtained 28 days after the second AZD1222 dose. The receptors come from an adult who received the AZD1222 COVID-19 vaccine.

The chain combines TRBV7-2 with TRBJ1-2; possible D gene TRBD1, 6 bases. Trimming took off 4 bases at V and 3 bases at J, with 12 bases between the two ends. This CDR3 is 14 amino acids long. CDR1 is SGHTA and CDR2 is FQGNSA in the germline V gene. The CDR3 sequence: CASSSQGRDYGYTF. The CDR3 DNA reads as TGTGCCAGCAGCTCCCAGGGGCGCGACTATGGCTACACCTTC.

The CDR3 DNA follows: TGTGCCAGCAGCCAGCGGACGCAGACGGGGAACATTCAGTACTTC. This translates into CASSQRTQTGNIQYF. V and J are TRBV27 and TRBJ2-4; the D gene is possibly TRBD2 (5 bases). Trimming shortened V by 6 bases and J by 7 bases, and 19 bases separated the two germline ends. Germline V CDR1 and CDR2: MNHEY, SMNVEV (reference sequence). There are 15 residues in the CDR3.

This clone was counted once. The CDR3 protein is CASSRSRDIYEQYF. The CDR3 DNA is TGTGCCAGCAGCCGCTCCCGGGACATCTACGAGCAGTACTTC. The rearrangement joins TRBV6-5 to TRBJ2-7, with a tentative D call TRBD1 (6 bases). V dropped 6 bases and J dropped 3 bases, with 15 bases sitting between them. This CDR3 region has 14 residues. The germline V gene encodes CDR1 MNHEY and CDR2 SVGAGI.

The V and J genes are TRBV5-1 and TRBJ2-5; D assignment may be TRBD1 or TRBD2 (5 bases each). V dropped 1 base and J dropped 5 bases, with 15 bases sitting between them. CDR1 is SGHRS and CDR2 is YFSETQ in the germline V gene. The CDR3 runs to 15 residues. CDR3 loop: CASSLSRGQTETQYF. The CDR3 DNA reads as TGCGCCAGCAGCTTGAGCCGGGGCCAAACGGAGACCCAGTACTTC.

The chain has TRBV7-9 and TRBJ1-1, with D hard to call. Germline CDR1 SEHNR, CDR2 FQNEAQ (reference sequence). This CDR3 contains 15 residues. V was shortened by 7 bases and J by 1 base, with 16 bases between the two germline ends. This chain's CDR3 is CASTRASPGNTEAFF. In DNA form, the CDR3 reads TGTGCCAGCACCCGGGCCTCCCCAGGGAACACTGAAGCTTTCTTT.

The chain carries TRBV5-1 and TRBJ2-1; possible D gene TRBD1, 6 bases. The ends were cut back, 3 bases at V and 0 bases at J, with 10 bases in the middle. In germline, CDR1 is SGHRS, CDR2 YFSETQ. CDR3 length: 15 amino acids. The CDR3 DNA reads TGCGCCAGCAGCTCTCAGGGGAGCTCCTACAATGAGCAGTTCTTC. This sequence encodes CASSSQGSSYNEQFF.

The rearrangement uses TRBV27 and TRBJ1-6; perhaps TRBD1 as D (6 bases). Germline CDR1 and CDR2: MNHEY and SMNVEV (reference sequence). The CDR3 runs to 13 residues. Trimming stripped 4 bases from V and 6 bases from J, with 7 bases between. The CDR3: CASSSRGNSPLHF. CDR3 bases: TGTGCCAGCAGTTCCAGGGGTAATTCACCCCTCCACTTT.

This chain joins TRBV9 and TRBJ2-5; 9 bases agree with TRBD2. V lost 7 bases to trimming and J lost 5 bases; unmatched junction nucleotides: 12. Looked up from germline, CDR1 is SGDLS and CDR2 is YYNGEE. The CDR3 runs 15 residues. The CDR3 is CASSREGQGRETQYF. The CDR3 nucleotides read TGTGCCAGCTCGCGGGAGGGCCAAGGGAGGGAGACCCAGTACTTC.

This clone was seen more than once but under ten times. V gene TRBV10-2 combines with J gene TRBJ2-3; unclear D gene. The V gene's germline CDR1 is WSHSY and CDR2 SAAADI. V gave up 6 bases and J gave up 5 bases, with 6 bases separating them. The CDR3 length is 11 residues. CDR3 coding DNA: TGCGCCAGCAGCTCCATAGATACGCAGTATTTT. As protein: CASSSIDTQYF.

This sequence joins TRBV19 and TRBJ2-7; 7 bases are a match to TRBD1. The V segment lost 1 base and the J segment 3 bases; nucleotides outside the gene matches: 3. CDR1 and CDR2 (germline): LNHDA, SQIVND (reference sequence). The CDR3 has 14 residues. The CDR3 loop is CASSIGGQYYEQYF. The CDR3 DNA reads TGTGCCAGTAGTATAGGGGGACAGTACTACGAGCAGTACTTC.

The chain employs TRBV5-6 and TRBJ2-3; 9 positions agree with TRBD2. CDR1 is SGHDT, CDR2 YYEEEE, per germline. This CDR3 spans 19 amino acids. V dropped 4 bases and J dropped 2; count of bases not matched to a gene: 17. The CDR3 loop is CASSQPTGPLAGHTDTQYF. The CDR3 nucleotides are TGTGCCAGCAGCCAACCGACAGGGCCGCTAGCGGGGCACACAGATACGCAGTATTTT.

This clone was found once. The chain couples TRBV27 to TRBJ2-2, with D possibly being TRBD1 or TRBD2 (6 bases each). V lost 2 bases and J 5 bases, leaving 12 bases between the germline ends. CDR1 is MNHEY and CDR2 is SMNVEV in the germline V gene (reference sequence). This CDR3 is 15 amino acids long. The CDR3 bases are TGTGCCAGCAGTTTACGGGGGCTAGGGACCGGGGAGCTGTTTTTT. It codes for CASSLRGLGTGELFF.

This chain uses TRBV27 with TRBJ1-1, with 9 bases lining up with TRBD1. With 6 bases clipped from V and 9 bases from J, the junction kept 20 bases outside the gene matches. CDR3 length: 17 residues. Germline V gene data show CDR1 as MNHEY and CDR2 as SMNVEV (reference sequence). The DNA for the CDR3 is TGTGCCAGCAGCCAATCCCGTGGGGGACAGGGCTTGGGGAAAGCTTTCTTT. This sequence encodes CASSQSRGGQGLGKAFF.

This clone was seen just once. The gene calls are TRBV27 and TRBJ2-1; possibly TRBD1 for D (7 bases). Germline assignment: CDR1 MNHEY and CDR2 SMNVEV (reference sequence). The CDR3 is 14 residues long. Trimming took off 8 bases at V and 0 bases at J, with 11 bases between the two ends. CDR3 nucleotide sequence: TGTGCCAGCCGGAGGGACAGCTCCTACAATGAGCAGTTCTTC. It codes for CASRRDSSYNEQFF.

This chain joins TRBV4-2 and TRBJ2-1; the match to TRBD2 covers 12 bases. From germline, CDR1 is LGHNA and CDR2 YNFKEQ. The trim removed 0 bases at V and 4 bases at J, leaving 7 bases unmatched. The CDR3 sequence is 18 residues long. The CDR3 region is CASSQDPRGLAGYNEQFF. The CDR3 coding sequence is TGTGCCAGCAGCCAAGATCCCAGGGGACTAGCGGGTTACAATGAGCAGTTCTTC.

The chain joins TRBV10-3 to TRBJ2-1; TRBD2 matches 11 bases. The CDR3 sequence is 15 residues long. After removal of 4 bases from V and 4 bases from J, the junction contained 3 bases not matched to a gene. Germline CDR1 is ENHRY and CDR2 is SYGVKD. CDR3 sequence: CAISATSGAYNEQFF. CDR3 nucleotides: TGTGCCATCAGTGCGACTAGCGGGGCTTACAATGAGCAGTTCTTC.

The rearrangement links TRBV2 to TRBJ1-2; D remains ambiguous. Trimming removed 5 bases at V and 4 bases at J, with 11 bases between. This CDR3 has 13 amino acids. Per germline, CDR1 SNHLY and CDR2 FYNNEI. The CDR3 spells CASSLRSLYGYTF. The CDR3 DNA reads TGTGCCAGCAGTCTTCGTTCTCTCTATGGCTACACCTTC.

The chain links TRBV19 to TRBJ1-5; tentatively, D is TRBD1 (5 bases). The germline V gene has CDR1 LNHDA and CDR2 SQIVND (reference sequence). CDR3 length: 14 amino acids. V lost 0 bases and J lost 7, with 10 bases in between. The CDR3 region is CASSIDSGPQPQHF. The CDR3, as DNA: TGTGCCAGTAGTATAGATTCAGGGCCCCAGCCCCAGCATTTT.

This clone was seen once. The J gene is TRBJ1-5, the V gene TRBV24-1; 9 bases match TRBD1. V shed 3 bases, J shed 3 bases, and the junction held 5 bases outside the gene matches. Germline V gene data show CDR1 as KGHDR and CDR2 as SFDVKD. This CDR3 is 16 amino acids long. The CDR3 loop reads CATSDPGQGFNQPQHF. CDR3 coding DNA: TGTGCCACCAGTGATCCGGGACAGGGCTTCAATCAGCCCCAGCATTTT.

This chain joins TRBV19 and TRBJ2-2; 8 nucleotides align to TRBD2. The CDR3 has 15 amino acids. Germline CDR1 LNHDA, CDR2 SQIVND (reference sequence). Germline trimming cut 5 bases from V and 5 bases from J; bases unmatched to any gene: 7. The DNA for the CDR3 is TGTGCCAGTAGTTCGCCGGGACTAGTGACCGGGGAGCTGTTTTTT. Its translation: CASSSPGLVTGELFF.

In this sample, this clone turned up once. The CDR3 sequence: CASSKYQGSDTQYF. CDR3 DNA sequence: TGTGCCAGTAGTAAATATCAGGGTTCAGATACGCAGTATTTT. V and J are TRBV19 and TRBJ2-3; the D gene is possibly TRBD1 (5 bases). The CDR3 contains 14 residues. The V and J ends lost 4 bases and 4 bases respectively, with 12 bases between them. From germline, CDR1 is LNHDA and CDR2 SQIVND (reference sequence).

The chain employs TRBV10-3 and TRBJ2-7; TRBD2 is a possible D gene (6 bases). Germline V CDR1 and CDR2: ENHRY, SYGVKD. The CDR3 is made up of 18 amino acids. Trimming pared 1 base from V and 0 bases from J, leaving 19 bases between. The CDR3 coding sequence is TGTGCCATCAGTGAGTACCTAGTAACTAGCAGGTACTCCTACGAGCAGTACTTC. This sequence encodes CAISEYLVTSRYSYEQYF.

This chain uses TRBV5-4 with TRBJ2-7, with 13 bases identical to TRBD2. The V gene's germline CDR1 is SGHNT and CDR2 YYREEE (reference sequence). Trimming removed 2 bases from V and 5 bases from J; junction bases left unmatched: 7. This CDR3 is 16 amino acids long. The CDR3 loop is CASSLDTSGRAHEQYF. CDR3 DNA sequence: TGTGCCAGCAGCTTAGATACTAGCGGGAGGGCTCACGAGCAGTACTTC.

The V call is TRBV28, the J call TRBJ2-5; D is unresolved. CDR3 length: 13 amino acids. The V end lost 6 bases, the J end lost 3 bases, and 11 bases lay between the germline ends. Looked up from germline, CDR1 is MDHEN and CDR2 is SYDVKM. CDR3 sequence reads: CASSPTLKETQYF. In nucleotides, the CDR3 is TGTGCCAGCAGCCCTACCCTGAAAGAGACCCAGTACTTC.